Presented here are 5 T cell receptor beta chains from one specimen sequenced in a study of blood T cell repertoires in COVID-19. TCRdb's table, derived via immunoSEQ multiplex PCR, lists solely in-frame clones and lacks some. The sample has approximately 670,000 clones, approximately 90% seen once; the top ten hold over 0.2%. Specimen: peripheral blood. The receptors originated from a woman in her late teens or twenties with acute or convalescent COVID-19.

The chain joins TRBV11-2 to TRBJ2-7, with a tentative D call TRBD1 (6 bases). The CDR3 is 17 amino acids. Trimming shortened V by 5 bases and J by 2 bases, and 22 bases separated the two germline ends. Per germline, CDR1 SGHAT and CDR2 FQNNGV. The CDR3 spells CASSPLRGRRPTYEQYF. In DNA form, the CDR3 reads TGTGCCAGCAGCCCCTTAAGGGGGAGACGGCCTACCTACGAGCAGTACTTC.

This clone has just one count. The CDR3 region is CASSLEPGFTEAFF. The CDR3 DNA reads TGCGCCAGCAGCTTGGAACCGGGGTTCACTGAAGCTTTCTTT. The V gene is TRBV5-1, the J gene TRBJ1-1; D gene uncertain. Germline CDR1 is SGHRS and CDR2 is YFSETQ. This CDR3 comprises 14 residues. Trimming pared 0 bases from V and 4 bases from J, leaving 10 bases between.

The gene calls are TRBV7-9 and TRBJ1-5; D may be TRBD1 (5 bases). Trimming took 0 bases from V and 5 from J, leaving 11 bases between them. Germline values: CDR1 SEHNR, CDR2 FQNEAQ (reference sequence). CDR3 length: 15 amino acids. The CDR3 loop is CASSLAGGGDQPQHF. CDR3 bases: TGTGCCAGCAGCTTAGCCGGTGGGGGGGATCAGCCCCAGCATTTT.

The rearrangement links TRBV12-5 to TRBJ1-2; D is possibly TRBD1 (5 bases). Trimming cost V 4 bases and J 5 bases, with 11 bases left between them. Germline V gene lookup returns CDR1 LGHNT and CDR2 FRNRAP. There are 13 residues in the CDR3. CDR3: CASGSLRTYGYTF. In DNA form, the CDR3 reads TGTGCTAGTGGTTCGCTCAGGACATATGGCTACACCTTC. The whole variable domain, filled in from reference TRBV12-5 and TRBJ1-2, reads DARVTQTPRHKVTEMGQEVTMRCQPILGHNTVFWYRQTMMQGLELLAYFRNRAPLDDSGMPKDRFSAEMPDATLATLKIQPSEPRDSAVYFCASGSLRTYGYTFGSGTRLTVV.

The chain employs TRBV20-1 and TRBJ2-3, with D perhaps TRBD1 (6 bases). Germline CDR1 is DFQATT and CDR2 is SNEGSKA (reference sequence). V shed 3 bases and J shed 2 bases, with 15 bases lying between them. The CDR3 has 15 residues. The CDR3 nucleotides read TGCAGTGCTAGTGAACAGGGTGGATTCACAGATACGCAGTATTTT. This gives the protein CSASEQGGFTDTQYF.